The source of this T cell receptor beta chain is a study of T cell responses to AZD1222 COVID-19 vaccine. From germline, CDR1 is KGHSH and CDR2 LQKENI. Losses at the gene ends were 2 bases for V and 5 bases for J; bases not matched to a gene: 8. This CDR3 comprises 15 residues. Assay used: immunoSEQ multiplex PCR; TCRdb lists only in-frame clones, some missing. Of over 150,000 clones in the sample, around 85% were seen once. General study results and limits: Repertoires were collected only later (after the peak T cell response had occurred).

As for this clone: Its antigen is unknown.

The genes are TRBV18 and TRBJ2-5; 7 bases fit TRBD1. The specimen was peripheral blood, collected 28 days after the second AZD1222 dose. This TCR derives from an adult who received the AZD1222 COVID-19 vaccine. This CDR3 reads CASSPETGNEETQYF. CDR3 nucleotides: TGTGCCAGCTCACCAGAGACAGGGAACGAGGAGACCCAGTACTTC.